This T cell receptor (beta chain) is from a study of blood T cell repertoires in COVID-19. Measured with immunoSEQ multiplex PCR; TCRdb has only the in-frame clones, and not every one. The profile shows about 150,000 clones, 70% to 85% of them singletons. The specimen was peripheral blood. The source is a woman aged 55-75 years with acute or convalescent COVID-19.

The CDR3 DNA reads TGTGCCAGCTCACCAGTAGAACTCGGTTCACCCCTCCACTTT. Amino acid sequence: CASSPVELGSPLHF. J is TRBJ1-6 and V is TRBV18; no definite D call. CDR1 is KGHSH, CDR2 LQKENI, per germline. V dropped 2 bases and J dropped 9 bases, with 11 bases sitting between them. The CDR3 loop spans 14 amino acids.